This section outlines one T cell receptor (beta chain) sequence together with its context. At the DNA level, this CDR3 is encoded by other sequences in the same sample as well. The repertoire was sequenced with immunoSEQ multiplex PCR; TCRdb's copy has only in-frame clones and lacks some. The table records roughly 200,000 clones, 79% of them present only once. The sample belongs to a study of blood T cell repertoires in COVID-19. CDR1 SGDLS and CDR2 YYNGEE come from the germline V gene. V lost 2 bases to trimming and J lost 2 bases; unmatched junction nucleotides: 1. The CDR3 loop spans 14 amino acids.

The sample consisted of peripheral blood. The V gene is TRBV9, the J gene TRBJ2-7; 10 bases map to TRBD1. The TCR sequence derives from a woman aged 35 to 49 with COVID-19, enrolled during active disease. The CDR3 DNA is TGTGCCAGCAGCGTTGGACAGGGGGCCTACGAGCAGTACTTC. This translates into CASSVGQGAYEQYF.